The sequence of this TCR beta chain was determined in a study of OX40 agonist ivuxolimab in advanced cancers. Turning to the overall study: Ivuxolimab, which targeted the costimulatory receptor OX40 (CD134), was an agonistic, fully human IgG2 monoclonal antibody. The dose-escalation cohort was approximately 83% male with a mean age of about 58 years, ranging from 23 to 79. The paper reports the monotherapy dose-escalation portion (N of about 50 patients) of the phase I ivuxolimab trial. Peripheral TCRbeta sequencing was intended to test whether TCR sequence diversity was altered and clonal T-cell expansion was caused by ivuxolimab. Of the approximately 54 patients in dose escalation, some 20 had hepatocellular carcinoma, some 15 had melanoma, 9 had renal cell carcinoma and 9 had head and neck cancer. Partial responses were achieved by three dose-escalation patients, of whom one had hepatocellular carcinoma and two had cutaneous melanoma. Prior anti-PD-1, anti-PD-L1 or anti-CTLA-4 therapy was permitted, and checkpoint inhibitors had been received by less than 45% of dose-escalation patients. Intravenous ivuxolimab was administered to patients every 2 weeks at six dose levels: 0.01, 0.1, 0.3, 1.5, 3 and 10 mg/kg. What the research found in general, with its limitations: Partial responders in the 0.1-3.0 mg/kg groups had among the lowest normalized peripheral clonal expansion, especially among CD8+ T cells. Which antigens the clonally expanded peripheral T cells were specific for was not determined. At doses from 0.1 to 3.0 mg/kg, clonal expansion was seen in both CD4+ and CD8+ blood T cells between baseline and week 6. Low levels of normalized T-cell clonal expansion were also seen in some nonresponding patients. After ivuxolimab, expanded clones were on average more numerous among CD8+ T cells than among CD4+ T cells.

Genomic DNA was extracted from sorted cells for sequencing of the TCRbeta CDR3 region. The immunoSEQ Assay was used for sequencing of TCRbeta CDR3 regions. The clones in this table, taken by TCRdb from immuneACCESS, are in-frame only. Not every clone is retained; where verified, under half of the shortfall comes from an unresolved V gene, and the cause of the rest is unknown. This sample gives tens of thousands of clones in total; approximately 86% of them show up just once. Around 15% of the sample is taken by the ten largest. Patients with a history of autoimmune disease or receiving systemic immunosuppression were excluded from the trial. Peripheral blood for TCR sequencing was collected from all dose cohorts at baseline, on cycle 4 day 1, and on cycle 7 day 1. Samples came from an open-label, multicenter, first-in-human phase I dose-escalation trial of ivuxolimab. Adults with locally advanced or metastatic melanoma, renal cell carcinoma, hepatocellular carcinoma or head and neck squamous cell carcinoma were enrolled in the trial. Before TCR sequencing, CD4+ T cells and CD8+ T cells were sorted from peripheral blood as separate populations.

This clone has a single count. Its antigen remains unidentified. Per-nucleotide qualities are absent, and no much larger clonotype sits a single base away. This material consisted of CD4+ or CD8+ T cells sorted from blood, taken in a trial of the OX40 agonist ivuxolimab. This receptor was obtained from an adult with an advanced solid tumor such as melanoma, head and neck, liver or kidney cancer.

The DNA is as follows: TGTGCCAGCTCTCCGGACAGGGGAGCAAATCAGCCCCAGCATTTT. Its product reads: CASSPDRGANQPQHF. This chain is built from TRBV18 and TRBJ1-5; 9 of the junction bases match TRBD1. Germline trimming amounts to 6 bases on V and 4 bases on J, with 7 as the count of junction bases outside the gene matches. There are 15 amino acids in the CDR3, from cysteine to phenylalanine inclusive. Of the read, only the CDR3 DNA is kept; its 45 bases are in frame from base 1. From a lookup of the germline V gene, CDR1 and CDR2 are KGHSH and LQKENI. The full variable domain, completed from the reference TRBV18 and TRBJ1-5 proteins outside the CDR3, reads NAGVMQNPRHLVRRRGQEARLRCSPMKGHSHVYWYRQLPEEGLKFMVYLQKENIIDESGMPKERFSAEFPKEGPSILRIQQVVRGDSAAYFCASSPDRGANQPQHFGDGTRLSIL.